This is a list of T cell receptor beta chains from one sample in a study of post-analysis software for immune sequencing data. MiXCR, applied by TCRdb to the PCR reads, yields one record per CDR3 protein. The sample consists of hundreds of thousands of distinct CDR3 sequences, around 47% of them appearing once. The specimen was blood. Receptor source: a girl between 10 and 17 years old with multiple sclerosis. CDR3s include the opening cysteine and the closing phenylalanine or tryptophan. D genes are given only for firm matches. Not every row has a clone size; where given, it reads once, few, many or a size class.

d_gene | j_gene | abundance | v_gene | CDR3aa | CDR3nt
TRBD2 | TRBJ2-7 | few | TRBV20-1 | CSAGRPGLAGGPTYEQYF | TGCAGTGCGGGCAGACCGGGACTAGCGGGAGGCCCGACCTACGAGCAGTACTTC
NA | TRBJ2-7 | NA | TRBV4-1 | CASSPKDSYEQYF | TGCGCCAGCAGCCCTAAGGACTCCTACGAGCAGTACTTC
NA | TRBJ2-3 | NA | TRBV30 | CACPLGGQTADTQYF | TGTGCCTGCCCCTTGGGAGGCCAGACAGCAGATACGCAGTATTTT
NA | TRBJ1-6 | few | TRBV7-9 | CASSLGQDSPLHF | TGTGCCAGCAGCTTAGGACAGGATTCACCCCTCCACTTT
NA | TRBJ2-1 | few | TRBV13 | CASSLTDWGASSYNEQFF | TGTGCCAGCAGCCTTACGGACTGGGGGGCCAGCTCCTACAATGAGCAGTTCTTC
NA | TRBJ2-3 | NA | TRBV3-1 | CASSQEGSYTDTQYF | TGTGCCAGCAGCCAAGAAGGGAGTTACACAGATACGCAGTATTTT
TRBD1 | TRBJ2-7 | many | TRBV11-2 | CASSPGTVTAQYF | TGTGCCAGCAGCCCAGGGACAGTTACGGCGCAGTACTTC
NA | TRBJ1-2 | few | TRBV29-1 | CSVSTAYYGYTF | TGCAGCGTTTCGACAGCCTACTATGGCTACACCTTC
TRBD1 | TRBJ2-5 | few | TRBV7-8 | CASSSGQGRQETQYF | TGTGCCAGCAGCAGCGGACAGGGTCGGCAAGAGACCCAGTACTTC
TRBD2 | TRBJ2-1 | NA | TRBV4-1 | CASSQLSGVLSYNEQFF | TGCGCCAGCAGCCAACTAAGCGGGGTCCTCTCCTACAATGAGCAGTTCTTC
NA | TRBJ2-7 | NA | TRBV6-5 | CASSYSFLSLKESEQYF | TGTGCCAGCAGTTACTCATTCCTATCTTTAAAGGAAAGCGAGCAGTACTTC
TRBD2 | TRBJ2-1 | few | TRBV15 | CATSRDRTGGPLANEQFF | TGTGCCACCAGCAGAGATAGGACGGGGGGGCCGCTAGCGAATGAGCAGTTCTTC
TRBD2 | TRBJ2-2 | few | TRBV5-1 | CASSLGLAGDTGELFF | TGCGCCAGCAGCTTGGGACTAGCGGGAGACACCGGGGAGCTGTTTTTT
NA | TRBJ2-6 | few | TRBV7-9 | CASSLVLSGANVLTF | TGTGCCAGCAGCCTAGTCTTATCTGGGGCCAACGTCCTGACTTTC
NA | TRBJ2-7 | NA | TRBV25-1 | CASRWGGGNEQYF | TGTGCCAGCAGGTGGGGAGGAGGGAACGAGCAGTACTTC
NA | TRBJ2-3 | few | TRBV20-1 | CSARNPSGPSTDTQYF | TGCAGTGCTAGAAATCCCAGCGGTCCCAGCACAGATACGCAGTATTTT
TRBD1 | TRBJ2-7 | NA | TRBV7-9 | CASSLGQGENYEQYF | TGTGCCAGCAGCTTAGGACAGGGGGAAAACTACGAGCAGTACTTC
TRBD2 | TRBJ2-3 | few | TRBV7-9 | CASLPSGSLQDTQYF | TGTGCCAGCTTACCCAGCGGGAGCCTCCAAGATACGCAGTATTTT
TRBD1 | TRBJ2-3 | NA | TRBV5-1 | CASSSRQGSTDTQYF | TGCGCCAGCAGCTCGCGACAGGGAAGCACAGATACGCAGTATTTT
TRBD1 | TRBJ1-4 | NA | TRBV7-8 | CASRFGTGPEKLFF | TGTGCCAGCAGATTCGGGACAGGGCCCGAAAAACTGTTTTTT
NA | TRBJ2-7 | NA | TRBV28 | CASSIRGWEDYEQYF | TGTGCCAGCAGTATTAGGGGGTGGGAAGACTACGAGCAGTACTTC
TRBD2 | TRBJ2-1 | NA | TRBV29-1 | CSVEGGAGGYEQFF | TGCAGCGTTGAAGGGGGAGCGGGGGGGTATGAGCAGTTCTTC
NA | TRBJ2-3 | few | TRBV11-2 | CASSWRDPPQDTQYF | TGTGCCAGCAGCTGGCGGGACCCACCACAGGATACGCAGTATTTT
NA | TRBJ1-2 | NA | TRBV7-9 | CASSPYAQDGYTF | TGTGCCAGCAGCCCCTATGCTCAGGATGGCTACACCTTC
NA | TRBJ1-1 | once | TRBV6-5 | CASSYGAGNEAFF | TGTGCCAGCAGTTACGGGGCAGGGAATGAAGCTTTCTTT
NA | TRBJ1-5 | NA | TRBV20-1 | CSARRLVGQPQHF | TGCAGTGCTAGGCGTTTGGTGGGTCAGCCCCAGCATTTT
NA | TRBJ2-1 | NA | TRBV9 | CASSVEGTPDNEQFF | TGTGCCAGCAGCGTAGAAGGGACTCCCGACAATGAGCAGTTCTTC
NA | TRBJ1-5 | NA | TRBV20-1 | CSASEDDNQPQHF | TGCAGTGCTAGTGAGGATGACAATCAGCCCCAGCATTTT
TRBD1 | TRBJ2-7 | NA | TRBV29-1 | CSAGQKIYEQYF | TGCAGCGCGGGACAGAAGATCTACGAGCAGTACTTC